This is a list of T cell receptor beta chains from one sample in a study of cytomegalovirus exposure and HLA in healthy donors. TCRdb's table, derived via immunoSEQ multiplex PCR, lists solely in-frame clones and lacks some. This table has 100,000 to 150,000 clones, around three quarters appearing once. The sequencing sample was made of PBMCs. These receptors were collected from a man aged 40-55 years in good health and CMV-seronegative. The CDR3 runs from the conserved cysteine through the conserved F or W. Fields, in order: J gene, clone size, D gene, V gene, CDR3 DNA, CDR3 protein. D genes are given only for firm matches. Rows may omit the clone size; those that give it use once, few, many or a size class.

TRBJ1-2,.,TRBD1,TRBV6-5,TGTGCCAGCAGACCTCCGGACAGGGGGTATGGCTACACCTTC,CASRPPDRGYGYTF
TRBJ1-2,.,TRBD1,TRBV28,TGTGCCAGCAGCACGCCCCCGGGACAGGGTAAAGGCTACACCTTC,CASSTPPGQGKGYTF
TRBJ1-5,.,.,TRBV28,TGTGCCAGCAGTTCCGGGACACCTGGGAATCAGCCCCAGCATTTT,CASSSGTPGNQPQHF
TRBJ2-2,.,TRBD2,TRBV5-1,TGCGCCAGCAAAGAACTAGCGGGAGCCGGGGAGCTGTTTTTT,CASKELAGAGELFF
TRBJ2-7,.,TRBD1,TRBV27,TGTGCCAGCAGCAGGACAGGCCCCTACGAGCAGTACTTC,CASSRTGPYEQYF
TRBJ2-3,.,TRBD2,TRBV18,TGTGCCAGCTCACCACGACTAGCGGAGATAGATACGCAGTATTTT,CASSPRLAEIDTQYF
TRBJ1-2,.,.,TRBV27,TGTGCCAGCAGGGACGTGGAGGGGAGGAGGGGCTACACCTTC,CASRDVEGRRGYTF
TRBJ2-3,.,.,TRBV7-9,TGTGCCAGCAGCTCGCGCACGGATACGCAGTATTTT,CASSSRTDTQYF
TRBJ2-5,.,.,TRBV30,TGTGCCTGGAGCCCAGGGGAAGAGACCCAGTACTTC,CAWSPGEETQYF
TRBJ1-1,few,.,TRBV19,TGTGCCAGTAGTATGGCGGAGGGTCGTTTGAACACTGAAGCTTTCTTT,CASSMAEGRLNTEAFF
TRBJ2-7,.,TRBD2,TRBV28,TGTGCCAGCAGTTTATTGACTAGCGAGGCGCAGTACTTC,CASSLLTSEAQYF
TRBJ1-6,.,.,TRBV30,TGTGCCTGGAGTGGCCAGTCCAATTCACCCCTCCACTTT,CAWSGQSNSPLHF
TRBJ2-7,.,TRBD1,TRBV6-6,TGTGCCAGCAGCCCCAGTGAGGGGGCCTCCTACGAGCAGTACTTC,CASSPSEGASYEQYF
TRBJ1-1,few,TRBD1,TRBV6-1,TGTGCCAGCAGTTCCGGACAGGGGGAAACTGAAGCTTTCTTT,CASSSGQGETEAFF
TRBJ2-2,.,TRBD1,TRBV6-1,TGTGCCAGCAATCCAGGGGGGAACACCGGGGAGCTGTTTTTT,CASNPGGNTGELFF
TRBJ1-2,.,.,TRBV10-1,TGCGCCAGCCCGGGGCGGGGGCTGGATGGCTACACCTTC,CASPGRGLDGYTF
TRBJ2-3,.,TRBD1,TRBV2,TGTGCCAGCAGTGGGGGTCAGGGGGCCGCAGATACGCAGTATTTT,CASSGGQGAADTQYF
TRBJ1-5,.,.,TRBV6-1,TGTGCCAGCAACCCCAGGGGTAGCAATCAGCCCCAGCATTTT,CASNPRGSNQPQHF
TRBJ1-1,.,.,TRBV29-1,TGCAGCGTGGGACTCACCATGAACACTGAAGCTTTCTTT,CSVGLTMNTEAFF
TRBJ1-5,once,TRBD1,TRBV5-6,TGTGCCAGCAGCCTACTGGGACAGGGGGATAATCAGCCCCAGCATTTT,CASSLLGQGDNQPQHF
TRBJ1-2,.,TRBD1,TRBV11-2,TGTGCCAGCAGCCCTAGGGGGACAGGGCCCTATGGCTACACCTTC,CASSPRGTGPYGYTF
TRBJ2-1,few,TRBD2,TRBV5-6,TGTGCCAGCAGCCCACGCTGGGGGACTAGCGGGAGACGATGGGAGCAGTTCTTC,CASSPRWGTSGRRWEQFF
TRBJ1-1,few,TRBD1,TRBV19,TGTGCCAGTAGTATAATGGGACAGATCACTGAAGCTTTCTTT,CASSIMGQITEAFF
TRBJ1-5,.,TRBD1,TRBV5-1,TGCGCCAGCAGCTTGGGGACAGGGGATCTTCAGCCCCAGCATTTT,CASSLGTGDLQPQHF
TRBJ2-7,once,TRBD2,TRBV5-4,TGTGCCAGCACCCTCAGCGGGAGCTCCTACGAGCAGTACTTC,CASTLSGSSYEQYF
TRBJ2-3,.,.,TRBV2,TGTGCCAGCCTAATTCCGGATACGCAGTATTTT,CASLIPDTQYF
TRBJ2-3,.,.,TRBV7-3,TGTGCCAGCAGCTTGGACAGAGACACAGATACGCAGTATTTT,CASSLDRDTDTQYF
TRBJ2-3,.,TRBD1,TRBV9,TGTGCCAGCAGCGTAGGGGGACAGAGGAGCACAGATACGCAGTATTTT,CASSVGGQRSTDTQYF
TRBJ2-3,few,.,TRBV29-1,TGCAGCGTTGAGTACGCGACAGATACGCAGTATTTT,CSVEYATDTQYF
TRBJ2-2,few,.,TRBV27,TGTGCCAGCAGTTTTCGGTCTAACACCGGGGAGCTGTTTTTT,CASSFRSNTGELFF
TRBJ2-5,.,.,TRBV4-1,TGCGCCAGCAGCCAAGAAGGGGCAGCTCAAGAGACCCAGTACTTC,CASSQEGAAQETQYF
TRBJ2-3,.,.,TRBV7-9,TGTGCCAGCAACCCTACCACAGATACGCAGTATTTT,CASNPTTDTQYF
TRBJ1-5,few,.,TRBV2,TGTGCCAGCAGTGGGTCAGGGGATCAGCCCCAGCATTTT,CASSGSGDQPQHF
TRBJ2-1,once,TRBD2,TRBV11-2,TGTGCCAGCAGCTTAGGGACTAGCGGGAGGGCCAGGGAGCAGTTCTTC,CASSLGTSGRAREQFF
TRBJ2-7,.,TRBD2,TRBV28,TGTGCCAGCAGGAACTCAGGGACTAGCGGGAGTTACGAGCAGTACTTC,CASRNSGTSGSYEQYF
TRBJ1-5,.,TRBD1,TRBV18,TGTGCCAGCTCCCTACGGACAGGGGATCAGCCCCAGCATTTT,CASSLRTGDQPQHF